This record covers a single T cell receptor beta chain. Profiling relied on immunoSEQ multiplex PCR, and the TCRdb table lists in-frame clones only, not all of them. The sample yields about 120,000 clones, 85% to 95% seen once. Germline V CDR1 and CDR2: SGHKS, YYEKEE (reference sequence). The V end was cut by 4 bases, the J end by 0 bases, with 8 bases between. This CDR3 comprises 15 residues. These data originate in a study of control samples from healthy donors and cancer patients. Input material: blood. The J gene is TRBJ1-6, the V gene TRBV5-5; D is undetermined. The TCR was taken from a man under 40 in good health. CDR3 residues: CASSPVLSYNSPLHF. Written as DNA, the CDR3 is TGTGCCAGCAGCCCCGTCCTCTCCTATAATTCACCCCTCCACTTT.